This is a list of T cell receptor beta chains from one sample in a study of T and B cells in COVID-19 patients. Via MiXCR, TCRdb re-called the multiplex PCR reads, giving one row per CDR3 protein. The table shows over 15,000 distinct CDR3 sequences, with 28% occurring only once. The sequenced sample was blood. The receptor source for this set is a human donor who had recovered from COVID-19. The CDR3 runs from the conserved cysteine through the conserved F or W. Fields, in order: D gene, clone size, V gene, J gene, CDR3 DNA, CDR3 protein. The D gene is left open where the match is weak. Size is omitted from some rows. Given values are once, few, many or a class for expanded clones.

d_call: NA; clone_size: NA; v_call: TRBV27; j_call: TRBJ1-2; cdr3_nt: TGTGCCAGCACCCGACGGGCAGGGGAAGGCTACACCTTC; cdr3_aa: CASTRRAGEGYTF
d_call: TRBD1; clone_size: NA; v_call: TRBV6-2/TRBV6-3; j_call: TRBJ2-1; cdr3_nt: TGTGCCAGCAGGTCCGGGACAGGGTACGAGCAGTTCTTC; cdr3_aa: CASRSGTGYEQFF
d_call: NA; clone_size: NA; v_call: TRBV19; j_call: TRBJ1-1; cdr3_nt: TGTGCCAGTAGAAGGGACCCGGCTGGCTCGAACACTGAAGCTTTCTTT; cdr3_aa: CASRRDPAGSNTEAFF
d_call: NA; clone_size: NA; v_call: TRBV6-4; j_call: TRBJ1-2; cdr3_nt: TGTGCCAGCAGTGACTCGAGCGGCGCAGGTGGCTACACCTTC; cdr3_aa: CASSDSSGAGGYTF
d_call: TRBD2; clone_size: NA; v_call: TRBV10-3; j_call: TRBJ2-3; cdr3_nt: TGTGCCATCAGTGAGCCCCTAGGATCGGCGGGGGACACAGATACGCAGTATTTT; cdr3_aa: CAISEPLGSAGDTDTQYF
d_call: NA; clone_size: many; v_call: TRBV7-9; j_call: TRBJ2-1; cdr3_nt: TGTGCCAGCAGCTTAGCGGGACAAGAATTC; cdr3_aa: CASSLAGQEF
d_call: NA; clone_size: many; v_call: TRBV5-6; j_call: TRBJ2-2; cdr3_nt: TGTGCCAGCAGCTTGGGACAGCTCACCGGGGAGCTGTTTTTT; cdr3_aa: CASSLGQLTGELFF
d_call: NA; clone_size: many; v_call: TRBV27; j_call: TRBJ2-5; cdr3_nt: TGTGCCAGCAGCGGGACGGCCGGAGAGACCCAGTACTTC; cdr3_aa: CASSGTAGETQYF
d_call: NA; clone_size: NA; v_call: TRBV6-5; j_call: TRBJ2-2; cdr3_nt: TGTGCCAGCAGTTCGATCTCTGGGGCCAACGGGGAGCTGTTTTTT; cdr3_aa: CASSSISGANGELFF
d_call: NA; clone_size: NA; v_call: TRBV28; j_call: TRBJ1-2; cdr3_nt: TGTGCCAGCAGACCGGCTCAGGGTTTGTATGGCTACACCTTC; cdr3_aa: CASRPAQGLYGYTF
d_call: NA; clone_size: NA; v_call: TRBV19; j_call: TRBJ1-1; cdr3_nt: TGTGCCAGTAACCAAGGGACTTTGAACACTGAAGCTTTCTTT; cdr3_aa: CASNQGTLNTEAFF
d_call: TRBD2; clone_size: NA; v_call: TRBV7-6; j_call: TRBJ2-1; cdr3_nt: TGTGCCAGCAGCTTAGTTGCGGGGGGTTTTGGTGAGCAGTTCTTC; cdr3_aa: CASSLVAGGFGEQFF
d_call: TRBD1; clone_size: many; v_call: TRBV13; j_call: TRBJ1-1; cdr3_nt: TGTGCCAGCAGCACCCGCCGGGACAGGAACACTGAAGCTTTCTTT; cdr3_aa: CASSTRRDRNTEAFF
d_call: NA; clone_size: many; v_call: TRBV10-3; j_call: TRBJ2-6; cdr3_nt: TGTGCCATCACCGCCGGGGGGGCCAACGTCCTGACTTTC; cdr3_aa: CAITAGGANVLTF
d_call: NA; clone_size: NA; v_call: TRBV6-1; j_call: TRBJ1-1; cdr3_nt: TGTGCCAGCACGGCAGGGACTCTATTCTACACTGAAGCTTTCTTT; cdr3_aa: CASTAGTLFYTEAFF
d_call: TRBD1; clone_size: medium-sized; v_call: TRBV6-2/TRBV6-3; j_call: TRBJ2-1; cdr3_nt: TGTGCCAGCAAATCAGGGGGCAGCTCCTACAATGAGCAGTTCTTC; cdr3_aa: CASKSGGSSYNEQFF
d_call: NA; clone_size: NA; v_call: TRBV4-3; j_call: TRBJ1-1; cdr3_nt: TGCGCCAGCAGCCAAGATCTGGGGTGGAACACTGAAGCTTTCTTT; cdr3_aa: CASSQDLGWNTEAFF
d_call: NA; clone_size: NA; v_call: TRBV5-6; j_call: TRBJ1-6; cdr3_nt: TGTGCCAGCAGCTTGGGAGGGCTATCCTATAATTCACCCCTCCACTTT; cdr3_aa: CASSLGGLSYNSPLHF
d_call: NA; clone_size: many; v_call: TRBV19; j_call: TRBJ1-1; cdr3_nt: TGTGCCAGTAGTTACCGCGCGGGGGCGGGCACTGAAGCTTTCTTT; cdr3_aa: CASSYRAGAGTEAFF
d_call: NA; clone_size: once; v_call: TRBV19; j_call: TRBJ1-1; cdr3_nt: TGTGCCAGTAGAGTGCAGGGGCGAACTGAAGCTTTCTTT; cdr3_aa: CASRVQGRTEAFF
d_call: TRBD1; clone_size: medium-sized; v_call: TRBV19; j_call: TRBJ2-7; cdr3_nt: TGTGCCAGTAGTACTCCCGGGACAGTTTCCTACGAGCAGTACTTC; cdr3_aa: CASSTPGTVSYEQYF
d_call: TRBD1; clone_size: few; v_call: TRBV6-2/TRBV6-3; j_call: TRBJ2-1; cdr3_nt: TGTGCCAGCAGACCCCTCGGGACAGGGGGGGTAGACAATGAGCAGTTCTTC; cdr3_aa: CASRPLGTGGVDNEQFF
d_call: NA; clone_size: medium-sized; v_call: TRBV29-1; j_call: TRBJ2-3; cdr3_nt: TGCAGCGTCTACACAATTGTCGGGGCAGATACGCAGTATTTT; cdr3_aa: CSVYTIVGADTQYF
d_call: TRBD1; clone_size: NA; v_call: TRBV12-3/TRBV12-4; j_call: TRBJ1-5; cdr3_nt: TGTGCCAGCAGTCGGGCGGGACAGGTGATAAATAGCAATCAGCCCCAGCATTTT; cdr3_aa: CASSRAGQVINSNQPQHF
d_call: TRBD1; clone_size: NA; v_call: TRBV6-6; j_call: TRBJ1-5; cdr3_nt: TGTGCCAGCAGTTGGGGGACAGGGAATCAGCCCCAGCATTTT; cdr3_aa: CASSWGTGNQPQHF
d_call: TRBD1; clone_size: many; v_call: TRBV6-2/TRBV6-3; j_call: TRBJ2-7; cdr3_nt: TGTGCCAGCAGCTGGGGACAGATCATATACGAGCAGTACTTC; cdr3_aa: CASSWGQIIYEQYF
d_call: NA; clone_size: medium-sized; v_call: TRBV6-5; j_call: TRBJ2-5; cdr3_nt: TGTGCCAGCAGTTACAACCCAGGCCAAGAGACCCAGTACTTC; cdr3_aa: CASSYNPGQETQYF
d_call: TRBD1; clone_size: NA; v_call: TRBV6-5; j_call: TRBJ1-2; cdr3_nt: TGTGCCAGCAGTCGGGGACAGGGCAATGGCTACACCTTC; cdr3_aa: CASSRGQGNGYTF
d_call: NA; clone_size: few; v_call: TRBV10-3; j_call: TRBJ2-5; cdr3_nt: TGTGCCATCAGTGACCCGGGGAGTTGGAACCAAGAGACCCAGTACTTC; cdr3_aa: CAISDPGSWNQETQYF
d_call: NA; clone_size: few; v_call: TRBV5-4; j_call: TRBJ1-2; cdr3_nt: TGTGCCAGCAGCCGACGGGCGTATGGCTACACCTTC; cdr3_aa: CASSRRAYGYTF
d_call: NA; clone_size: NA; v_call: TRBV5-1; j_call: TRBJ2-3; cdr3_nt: TGCGCCAGCAGCTTGGATTCTATAGTGGATACGCAGTATTTT; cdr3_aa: CASSLDSIVDTQYF
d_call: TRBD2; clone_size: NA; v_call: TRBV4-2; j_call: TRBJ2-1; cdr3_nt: TGTGCCAGCAGCCAAGATTGGGGGGGGAGCTCCTACAATGAGCAGTTCTTC; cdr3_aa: CASSQDWGGSSYNEQFF
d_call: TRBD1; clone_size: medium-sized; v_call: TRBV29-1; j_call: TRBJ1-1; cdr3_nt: TGCAGCGTCGCCGGGACAGCTCAAGCTTTCTTT; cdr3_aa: CSVAGTAQAFF
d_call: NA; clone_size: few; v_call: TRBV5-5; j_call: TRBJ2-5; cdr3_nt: TGTGCCAGCAGCCCCTGGACAGAGGGGATTTGGACCCAGTACTTC; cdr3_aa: CASSPWTEGIWTQYF
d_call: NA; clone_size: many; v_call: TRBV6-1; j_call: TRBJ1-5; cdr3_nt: TGTGCCAGCAGTGAAGCGGGACGGGTCAATCAGCCCCAGCATTTT; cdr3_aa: CASSEAGRVNQPQHF
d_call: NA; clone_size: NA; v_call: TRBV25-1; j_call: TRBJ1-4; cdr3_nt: TGTGCCAGCAGTGTAGGGGCAACTAATGAAAAACTGTTTTTT; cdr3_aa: CASSVGATNEKLFF
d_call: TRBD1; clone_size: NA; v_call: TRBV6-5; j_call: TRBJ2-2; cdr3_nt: TGTGCTGCTTGGGGACAGGTCAACACCAAGGAGCTGTTTTTT; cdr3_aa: CAAWGQVNTKELFF
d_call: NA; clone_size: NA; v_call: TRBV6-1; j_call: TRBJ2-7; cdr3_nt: TGTGCCAGCAGTTTGGCGGGGGCGCCCGAGCAGTACTTC; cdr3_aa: CASSLAGAPEQYF
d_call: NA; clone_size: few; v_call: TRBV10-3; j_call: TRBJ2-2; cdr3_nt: TGTGCCATCAGTGAGTACGGCGAGAACACCGGGGAGCTGTTTTTT; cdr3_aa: CAISEYGENTGELFF
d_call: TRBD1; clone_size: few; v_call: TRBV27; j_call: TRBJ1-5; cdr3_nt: TGTGCCAGCAGTCCGACAGGGCTGGGTGCGCCCCAGCATTTT; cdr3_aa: CASSPTGLGAPQHF
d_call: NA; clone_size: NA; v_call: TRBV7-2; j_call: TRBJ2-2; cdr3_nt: TGTGCCAGCAGCTCCTCAGGGAACACCGGGGAGCTGTTTTTT; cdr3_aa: CASSSSGNTGELFF
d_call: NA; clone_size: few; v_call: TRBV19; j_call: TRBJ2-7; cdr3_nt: TGTGCCAGTAGTATAGATCACGGTTCTCTAAGGGGCTACGAGCAGTACTTC; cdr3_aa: CASSIDHGSLRGYEQYF
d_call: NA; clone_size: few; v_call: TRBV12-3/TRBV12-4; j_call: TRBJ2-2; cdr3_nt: TGTGCCAGCACTTCTCCGCCCGGGGAGCTGTTTTTT; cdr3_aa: CASTSPPGELFF
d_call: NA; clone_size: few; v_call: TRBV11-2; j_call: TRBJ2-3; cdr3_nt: TGTGCCAGCAGCTTAGGGAGGCCTAGCACAGATACGCAGTATTTT; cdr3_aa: CASSLGRPSTDTQYF
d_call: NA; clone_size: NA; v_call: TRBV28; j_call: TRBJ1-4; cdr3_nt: TGTGCCAGCAGCCTGATGGGGATAAGGGTAACTAATGAAAAACTGTTTTTT; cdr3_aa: CASSLMGIRVTNEKLFF